This T cell receptor beta chain was retrieved from a study of T-cell reconstitution after alpha-beta-depleted transplantation in children. Study-wide results and limits: Newly produced T cells mostly provided counts and TCRbeta diversity after one year, as hyperexpanded clones declined. About two months after transplant, alpha-beta T cells reportedly came from several hundred expanded graft clones.

Unique molecular identifiers were used to barcode this TCRbeta library. MiXCR, applied by TCRdb to the PCR reads, yields one record per CDR3 protein. The sample has fewer than 450,000 distinct CDR3 sequences, roughly 17% seen once. Germline V gene data show CDR1 as SQVTM and CDR2 as ANQGSEA. Trimming took 3 bases from V and 5 from J, leaving 15 bases between them. CDR3 size: 14 residues. Comment on this clonotype: No antigen is known for it.

The rearrangement uses TRBV29-1 and TRBJ2-3; D call uncertain. The source material was PBMCs, mostly from graft donor cells, sampled 360 days after TCRalphabeta/CD19-depleted stem cell transplant. The sequence was obtained from a male patient aged 2 to 10 who had a stem cell transplant for acute lymphoblastic leukemia, so the T cells may come from the graft donor. In nucleotides, the CDR3 is TGCAGCGTTGAGACCGGGCTCACCCTAGATACGCAGTATTTT. Translating it yields CSVETGLTLDTQYF.